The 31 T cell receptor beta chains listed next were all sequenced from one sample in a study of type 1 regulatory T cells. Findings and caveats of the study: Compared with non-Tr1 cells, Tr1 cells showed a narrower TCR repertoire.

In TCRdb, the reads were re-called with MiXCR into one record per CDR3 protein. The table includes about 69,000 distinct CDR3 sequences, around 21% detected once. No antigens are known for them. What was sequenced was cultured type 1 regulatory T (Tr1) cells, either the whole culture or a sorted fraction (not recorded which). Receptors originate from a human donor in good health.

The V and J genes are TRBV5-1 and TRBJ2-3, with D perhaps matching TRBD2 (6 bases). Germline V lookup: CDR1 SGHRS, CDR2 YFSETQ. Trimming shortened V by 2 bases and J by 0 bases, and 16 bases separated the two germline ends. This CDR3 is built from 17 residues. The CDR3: CASSFGVLARSTDTQYF. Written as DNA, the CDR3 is TGCGCCAGCAGCTTTGGGGTACTAGCACGGAGCACAGATACGCAGTATTTT.

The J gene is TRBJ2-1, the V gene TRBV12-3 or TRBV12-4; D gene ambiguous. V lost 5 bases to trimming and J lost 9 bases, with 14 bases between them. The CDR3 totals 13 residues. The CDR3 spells CASSLTLTLEQFF. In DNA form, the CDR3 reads TGTGCCAGCAGTCTAACCCTGACACTTGAGCAGTTCTTC.

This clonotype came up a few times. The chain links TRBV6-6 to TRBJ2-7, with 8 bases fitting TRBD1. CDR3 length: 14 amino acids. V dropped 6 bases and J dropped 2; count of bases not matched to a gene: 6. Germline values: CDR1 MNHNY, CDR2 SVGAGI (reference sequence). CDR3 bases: TGTGCCAGCAGACCCCGGACAGGGACCTACGAGCAGTACTTC. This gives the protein CASRPRTGTYEQYF.

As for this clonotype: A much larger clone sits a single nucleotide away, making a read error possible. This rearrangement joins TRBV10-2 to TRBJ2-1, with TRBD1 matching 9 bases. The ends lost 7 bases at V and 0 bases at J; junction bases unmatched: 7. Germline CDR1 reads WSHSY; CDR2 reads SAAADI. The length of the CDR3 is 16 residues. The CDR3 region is CASTRDRASSYNEQFF. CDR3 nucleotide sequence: TGCGCCAGCACCAGGGACAGGGCGAGCTCCTACAATGAGCAGTTCTTC.

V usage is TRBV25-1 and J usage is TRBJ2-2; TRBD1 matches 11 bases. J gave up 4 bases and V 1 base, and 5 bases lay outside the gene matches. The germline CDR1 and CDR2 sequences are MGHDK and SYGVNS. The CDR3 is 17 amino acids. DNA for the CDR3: TGTGCCAGCAGTGAATTTGGGACAGGGGGAGGCACCGGGGAGCTGTTTTTT. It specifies CASSEFGTGGGTGELFF.

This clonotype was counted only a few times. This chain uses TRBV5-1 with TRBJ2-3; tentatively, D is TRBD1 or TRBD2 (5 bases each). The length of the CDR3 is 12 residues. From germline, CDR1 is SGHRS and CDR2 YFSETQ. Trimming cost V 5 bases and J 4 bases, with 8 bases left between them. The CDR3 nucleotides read TGCGCCAGCAGTACGGGACCAGATACGCAGTATTTT. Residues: CASSTGPDTQYF.

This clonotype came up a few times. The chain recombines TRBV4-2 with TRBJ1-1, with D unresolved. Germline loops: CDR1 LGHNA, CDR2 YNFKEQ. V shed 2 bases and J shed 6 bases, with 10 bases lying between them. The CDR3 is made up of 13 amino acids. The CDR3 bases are TGTGCCAGCAGCCAATCGAGTGGGGCTGAAGCTTTCTTT. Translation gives CASSQSSGAEAFF.

The CDR3 DNA reads as TGTGCCAGCAGCCGAGCGGGAATGAAGCGGAATGAGCAGTTCTTC. Amino acid sequence: CASSRAGMKRNEQFF. This sequence joins TRBV14 and TRBJ2-1, with 7 bases fitting TRBD2. The germline gives CDR1 SGHDN, CDR2 FVKESK. The CDR3 consists of 15 residues. Trimming took 4 bases from V and 7 from J; bases not matched to a gene: 10.

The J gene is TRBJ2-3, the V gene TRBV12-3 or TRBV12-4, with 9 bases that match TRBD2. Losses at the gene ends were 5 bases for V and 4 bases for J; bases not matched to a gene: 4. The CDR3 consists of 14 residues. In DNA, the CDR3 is TGTGCCAGCAGTGGGACTAGCAGTTCAGATACGCAGTATTTT. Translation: CASSGTSSSDTQYF.

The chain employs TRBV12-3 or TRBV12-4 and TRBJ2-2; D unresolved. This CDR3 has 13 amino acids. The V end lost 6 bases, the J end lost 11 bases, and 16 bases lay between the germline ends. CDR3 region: CASSPVPRRELFF. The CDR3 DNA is TGTGCCAGCAGCCCTGTCCCTCGCCGTGAGCTGTTTTTT.

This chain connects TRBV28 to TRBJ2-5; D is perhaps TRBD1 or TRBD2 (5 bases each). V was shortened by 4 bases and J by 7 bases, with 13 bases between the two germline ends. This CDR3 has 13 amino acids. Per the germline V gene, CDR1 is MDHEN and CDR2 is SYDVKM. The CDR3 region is CASSSGRIGTQYF. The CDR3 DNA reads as TGTGCCAGCAGTTCGGGACGAATAGGGACCCAGTACTTC.

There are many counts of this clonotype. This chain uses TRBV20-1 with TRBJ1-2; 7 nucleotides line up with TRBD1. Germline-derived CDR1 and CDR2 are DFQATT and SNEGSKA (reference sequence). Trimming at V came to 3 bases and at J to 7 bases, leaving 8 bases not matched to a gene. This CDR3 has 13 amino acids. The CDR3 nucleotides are TGCAGTGCTAGCTCCCCGGGGACAGCTGGCTACACCTTC. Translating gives CSASSPGTAGYTF.

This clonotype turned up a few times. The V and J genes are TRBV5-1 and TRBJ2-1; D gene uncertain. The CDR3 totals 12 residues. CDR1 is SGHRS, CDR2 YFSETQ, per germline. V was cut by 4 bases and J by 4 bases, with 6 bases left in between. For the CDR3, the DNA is TGCGCCAGCAGCCGCGGATACAATGAGCAGTTCTTC. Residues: CASSRGYNEQFF.

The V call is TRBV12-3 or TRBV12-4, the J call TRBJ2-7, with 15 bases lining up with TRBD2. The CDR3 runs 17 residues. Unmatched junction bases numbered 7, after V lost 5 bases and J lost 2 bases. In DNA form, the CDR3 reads TGTGCCAGCAGTAACCAGGGACTAGCGGGAGGAGCCTACGAGCAGTACTTC. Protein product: CASSNQGLAGGAYEQYF.

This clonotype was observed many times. The CDR3 DNA is TGCGCCAGCAGCTTAGGTGTCTCCTACAATGAGCAGTTCTTC. This encodes CASSLGVSYNEQFF. This chain links TRBV5-1 with TRBJ2-1; D unclear. V lost 2 bases and J lost 0, with 6 bases in between. The CDR3 runs 14 residues. Germline V lookup: CDR1 SGHRS, CDR2 YFSETQ.

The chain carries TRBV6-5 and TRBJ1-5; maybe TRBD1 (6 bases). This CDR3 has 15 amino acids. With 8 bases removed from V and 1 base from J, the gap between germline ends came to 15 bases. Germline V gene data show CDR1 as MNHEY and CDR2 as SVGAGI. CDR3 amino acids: CASQSDRRSNQPQHF. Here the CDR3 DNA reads TGTGCCAGCCAAAGTGACAGGAGAAGCAATCAGCCCCAGCATTTT.

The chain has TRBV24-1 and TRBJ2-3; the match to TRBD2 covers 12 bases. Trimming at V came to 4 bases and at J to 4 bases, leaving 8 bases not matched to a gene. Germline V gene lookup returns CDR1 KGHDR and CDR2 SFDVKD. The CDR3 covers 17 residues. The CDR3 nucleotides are TGTGCCACCAGTGACCGTCGACTAGCGGGGGAATCAGATACGCAGTATTTT. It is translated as CATSDRRLAGESDTQYF.

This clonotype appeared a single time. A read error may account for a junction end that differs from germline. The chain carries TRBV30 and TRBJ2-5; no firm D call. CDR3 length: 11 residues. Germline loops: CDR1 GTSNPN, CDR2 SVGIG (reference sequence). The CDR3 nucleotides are TGTGCCTGGAGTCGACGAGAGACCCAGTGCTTC. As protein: CAWSRRETQCF. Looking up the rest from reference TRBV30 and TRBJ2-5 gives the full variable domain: SQTIHQWPATLVQPVGSPLSLECTVEGTSNPNLYWYRQAAGRGLQLLFYSVGIGQISSEVPQNLSASRPQDRQFILSSKKLLLSDSGFYLCAWSRRETQCFGPGTRLLVL.

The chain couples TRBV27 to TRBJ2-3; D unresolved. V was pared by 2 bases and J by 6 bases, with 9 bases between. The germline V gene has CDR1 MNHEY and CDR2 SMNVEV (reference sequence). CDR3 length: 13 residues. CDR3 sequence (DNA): TGTGCCAGCAGTTTAGTAGCCACGGATACGCAGTATTTT. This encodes CASSLVATDTQYF.

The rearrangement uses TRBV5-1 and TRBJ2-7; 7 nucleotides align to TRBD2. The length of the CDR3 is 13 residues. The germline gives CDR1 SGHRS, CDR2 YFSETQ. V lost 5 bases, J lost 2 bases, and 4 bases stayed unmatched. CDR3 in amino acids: CASRSSGTYEQYF. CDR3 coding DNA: TGCGCCAGCAGGTCTAGCGGTACCTACGAGCAGTACTTC.

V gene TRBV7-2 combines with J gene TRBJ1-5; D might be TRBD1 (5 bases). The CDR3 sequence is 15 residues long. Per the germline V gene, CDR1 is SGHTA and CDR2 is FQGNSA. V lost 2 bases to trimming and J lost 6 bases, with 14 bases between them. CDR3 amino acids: CASSLHQGSLQPQHF. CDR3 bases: TGTGCCAGCAGCTTACATCAGGGATCCCTTCAGCCCCAGCATTTT.

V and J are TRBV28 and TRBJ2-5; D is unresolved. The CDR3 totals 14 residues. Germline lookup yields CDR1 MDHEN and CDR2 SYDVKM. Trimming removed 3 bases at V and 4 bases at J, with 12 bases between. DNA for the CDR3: TGTGCCAGCAGTTTTTTCCGGGTTGGAGAGACCCAGTACTTC. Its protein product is CASSFFRVGETQYF.

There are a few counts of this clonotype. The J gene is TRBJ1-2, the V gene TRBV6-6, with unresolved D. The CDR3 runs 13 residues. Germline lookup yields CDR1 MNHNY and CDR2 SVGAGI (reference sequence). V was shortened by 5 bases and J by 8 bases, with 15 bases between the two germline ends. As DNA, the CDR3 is TGTGCCAGCAGTCCCGACCCCGGATGGGGCTACACCTTC. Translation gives CASSPDPGWGYTF.

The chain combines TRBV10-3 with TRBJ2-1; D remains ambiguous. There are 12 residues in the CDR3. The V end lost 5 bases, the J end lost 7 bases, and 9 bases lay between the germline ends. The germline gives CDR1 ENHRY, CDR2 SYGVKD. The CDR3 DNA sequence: TGTGCCATCAGTCAAGAGGCTAATGAGCAGTTCTTC. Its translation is CAISQEANEQFF.

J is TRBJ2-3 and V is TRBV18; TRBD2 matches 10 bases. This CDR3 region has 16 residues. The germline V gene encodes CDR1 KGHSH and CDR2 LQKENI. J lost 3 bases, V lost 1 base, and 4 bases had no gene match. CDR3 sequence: CASSPLAGGGTDTQYF. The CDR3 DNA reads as TGTGCCAGCTCACCACTAGCGGGAGGAGGTACAGATACGCAGTATTTT.

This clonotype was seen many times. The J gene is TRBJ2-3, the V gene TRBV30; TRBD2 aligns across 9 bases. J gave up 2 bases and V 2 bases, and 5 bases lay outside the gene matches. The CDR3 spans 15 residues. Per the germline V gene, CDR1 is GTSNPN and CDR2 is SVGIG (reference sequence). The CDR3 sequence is CAWSITSGYTDTQYF. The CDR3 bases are TGTGCCTGGAGTATTACTAGCGGGTACACAGATACGCAGTATTTT.

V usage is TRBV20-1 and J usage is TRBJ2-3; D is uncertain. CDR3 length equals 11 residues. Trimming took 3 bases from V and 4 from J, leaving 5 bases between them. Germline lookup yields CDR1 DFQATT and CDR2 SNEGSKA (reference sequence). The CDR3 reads CSASLPDTQYF. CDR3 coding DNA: TGCAGTGCTAGTCTCCCAGATACGCAGTATTTT.

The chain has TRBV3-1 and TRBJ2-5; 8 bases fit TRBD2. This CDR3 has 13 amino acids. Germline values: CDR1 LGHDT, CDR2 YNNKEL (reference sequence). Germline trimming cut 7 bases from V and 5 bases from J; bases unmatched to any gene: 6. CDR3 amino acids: CASKREGRETQYF. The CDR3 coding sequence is TGTGCCAGCAAACGGGAGGGCCGGGAGACCCAGTACTTC.

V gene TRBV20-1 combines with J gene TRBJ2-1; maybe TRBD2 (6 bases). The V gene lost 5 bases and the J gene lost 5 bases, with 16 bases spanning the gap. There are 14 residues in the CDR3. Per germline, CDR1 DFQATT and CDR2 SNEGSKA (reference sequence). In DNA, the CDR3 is TGCAGTGCTCTGGGACTCAGGACCAACAATGAGCAGTTCTTC. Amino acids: CSALGLRTNNEQFF.

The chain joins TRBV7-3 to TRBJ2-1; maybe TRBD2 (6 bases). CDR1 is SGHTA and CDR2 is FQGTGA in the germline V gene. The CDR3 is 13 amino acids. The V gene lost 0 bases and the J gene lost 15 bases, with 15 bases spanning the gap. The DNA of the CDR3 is TGTGCCAGCAGCTTAACCCCCGGGGCGGGGAGGTTCTTC. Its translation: CASSLTPGAGRFF.

The DNA of the CDR3 is TGCAGTGCTAGGGAGGGACAGAGAATGAATCAGCCCCAGCATTTT. Encoded protein: CSAREGQRMNQPQHF. The rearrangement joins TRBV20-1 to TRBJ1-5; 7 nucleotides agree with TRBD1. The ends lost 3 bases at V and 4 bases at J; junction bases unmatched: 9. The CDR3 has 15 residues. CDR1 is DFQATT and CDR2 is SNEGSKA in the germline V gene (reference sequence).